The 12 T cell receptor beta chains presented below share a single source sample, sequenced in a study of cytomegalovirus exposure and HLA in healthy donors. This PCR relied on a set of 60 Vbeta primers and 13 Jbeta primers. Clones were read by immunoSEQ multiplex PCR, and TCRdb kept only the in-frame ones, dropping some. The sample consists of about 130,000 clones, 65% to 85% of them appearing once. Sequenced material: PBMCs. The receptors stem from a boy younger than 18 in good health and CMV-seronegative.

The chain is built from TRBV7-9 and TRBJ2-5; maybe TRBD1 (6 bases). This CDR3 is built from 14 residues. The V gene lost 5 bases and the J gene lost 2 bases, with 12 bases spanning the gap. CDR1 and CDR2 from the germline V gene are SEHNR and FQNEAQ (reference sequence). Here the CDR3 reads CASSPIQGQETQYF. The CDR3 DNA reads as TGTGCCAGCAGCCCCATCCAGGGGCAAGAGACCCAGTACTTC.

This clone showed up just a few times. The rearrangement joins TRBV5-4 to TRBJ1-2, with 12 bases fitting TRBD1. The length of the CDR3 is 17 residues. Trimming removed 2 bases from V and 0 bases from J; junction bases left unmatched: 5. Germline V lookup: CDR1 SGHNT, CDR2 YYREEE (reference sequence). CDR3 protein: CASSFPGQGASNYGYTF. In nucleotides, the CDR3 is TGTGCCAGCAGCTTTCCGGGACAGGGGGCGTCTAACTATGGCTACACCTTC.

The chain employs TRBV19 and TRBJ2-1, with D perhaps matching TRBD2 (6 bases). This CDR3 spans 13 amino acids. From germline, CDR1 is LNHDA and CDR2 SQIVND (reference sequence). Trimming stripped 3 bases from V and 5 bases from J, with 8 bases between. The CDR3 spells CASSIWGDNEQFF. DNA for the CDR3: TGTGCCAGTAGTATCTGGGGGGACAATGAGCAGTTCTTC.

The chain carries TRBV19 and TRBJ2-5; 9 nucleotides agree with TRBD1. CDR3 length: 16 residues. Germline V gives CDR1 LNHDA, CDR2 SQIVND (reference sequence). V lost 4 bases, J lost 5 bases, and 11 bases stayed unmatched. The CDR3 nucleotides are TGTGCCAGTAGTAATCCCGGGACAGGGAGGGAGGAGACCCAGTACTTC. It yields the protein CASSNPGTGREETQYF.

The chain is built from TRBV5-1 and TRBJ2-1, with 7 bases matching TRBD2. V lost 2 bases to trimming and J lost 13 bases; unmatched junction nucleotides: 9. This CDR3 region has 13 residues. Per germline, CDR1 SGHRS and CDR2 YFSETQ. The CDR3 sequence is CASSLGAGTPQFF. The CDR3 DNA reads TGCGCCAGCAGCTTAGGAGCGGGAACACCCCAGTTCTTC.

The chain carries TRBV6-1 and TRBJ1-5; a weak D match, TRBD1 (6 bases). V was trimmed by 6 bases and J by 5 bases, leaving 11 bases between them. This CDR3 spans 13 amino acids. The germline V gene encodes CDR1 MNHNS and CDR2 SASEGT. The CDR3 protein is CASRQGSYQPQHF. CDR3 DNA sequence: TGTGCCAGCAGACAGGGTTCGTATCAGCCCCAGCATTTT.

The rearrangement links TRBV5-5 to TRBJ1-5; D gene uncertain. This CDR3 spans 13 amino acids. CDR1 is SGHKS and CDR2 is YYEKEE in the germline V gene (reference sequence). Trimming cost V 0 bases and J 7 bases, with 8 bases left between them. This chain's CDR3 is CASSLEVRQPQHF. CDR3 nucleotides: TGTGCCAGCAGCTTGGAAGTGAGGCAGCCCCAGCATTTT.

The gene calls are TRBV5-4 and TRBJ2-7, with 11 bases fitting TRBD2. Per the germline V gene, CDR1 is SGHNT and CDR2 is YYREEE (reference sequence). This CDR3 region has 15 residues. V gave up 5 bases and J gave up 3 bases; unmatched junction bases: 7. The CDR3 sequence: CASSSPTSGIYEQYF. CDR3 nucleotides: TGTGCCAGCAGTTCCCCGACTAGCGGGATCTACGAGCAGTACTTC.

This clone was counted once. This chain joins TRBV19 and TRBJ1-1, with D possibly matching TRBD1 (6 bases). The CDR3 covers 13 residues. The germline CDR1 and CDR2 sequences are LNHDA and SQIVND (reference sequence). V lost 6 bases to trimming and J lost 0 bases, with 8 bases between them. The CDR3 nucleotides read TGTGCCAGTAGGCAGGGGTTGAACACTGAAGCTTTCTTT. Translating it yields CASRQGLNTEAFF.

J is TRBJ1-1 and V is TRBV27; no clear D. V lost 6 bases to trimming and J lost 1 base, with 9 bases between them. Germline lookup yields CDR1 MNHEY and CDR2 SMNVEV (reference sequence). The CDR3 loop spans 13 amino acids. CDR3 amino acids: CASSLGSNTEAFF. The CDR3 nucleotides are TGTGCCAGCAGCCTCGGGTCGAACACTGAAGCTTTCTTT.

Here the CDR3 DNA reads TGCGCCAGCAGCCCCAGGGGGACTAATGAAAAACTGTTTTTT. This translates into CASSPRGTNEKLFF. The chain combines TRBV4-3 with TRBJ1-4; TRBD1 aligns across 7 bases. The germline gives CDR1 LGHNA, CDR2 YSLEER. The V and J ends lost 4 bases and 2 bases, in that order; junction bases with no gene match: 1. The CDR3 has 14 amino acids.

The V call is TRBV2, the J call TRBJ2-7; a weak D match, TRBD2 (6 bases). Looked up from germline, CDR1 is SNHLY and CDR2 is FYNNEI. This CDR3 region has 13 residues. Trimming removed 1 base from V and 4 bases from J, with 8 bases in between. The CDR3 loop reads CASSEGLAYEQYF. DNA of the CDR3: TGTGCCAGCAGTGAAGGGCTAGCGTACGAGCAGTACTTC.